This record concerns one T cell receptor beta chain sequence. The source of the sample is a study of blood T cells in healthy people across ages. Each of the donors had 8 to 10 milliliters of peripheral blood drawn into EDTA-treated Vacutainer tubes. This CDR3 has 15 amino acids. In germline, CDR1 is SGHTA, CDR2 FQGNSA. J was trimmed by 5 bases and V by 4 bases; bases with no gene match: 6. For the second PCR, which ran for about 7 to 11 cycles, a sample-barcoded 5' primer and a J-beta primer mix were used. A single record per CDR3 protein comes from TCRdb applying MiXCR to the 5' RACE reads. This table holds fewer than 800,000 distinct CDR3 sequences, 25% found once. The sample also formed part of further work on T cells of mothers and their children. That work states: From each mother came over 9.5 million TCR beta CDR3 reads, and from each child came 2.5 million to 3.5 million.

The chain employs TRBV7-2 and TRBJ2-5; 11 bases match TRBD2. The receptor was derived from a boy aged 5 to 17 in good health. The sample was blood. As DNA, the CDR3 is TGTGCCAGCAGCTCCGGACTAGCGGGCTGGGAGACCCAGTACTTC. Protein sequence: CASSSGLAGWETQYF.